This entry lists 26 T cell receptor beta chains sequenced from one sample in a study of blood T cell repertoires in COVID-19 (TCRdb year 2020). The receptor library was made with the immunoSEQ multiplex PCR assay. Sourced from immuneACCESS, this table was stored by TCRdb with only in-frame sequences that have V and J called. A share of the clones is absent; for the studies checked, an unresolved V gene accounts for under half, and the remainder has no known explanation. This sample lists approximately 130,000 clones; around 87% were detected once. The ten biggest clones cover approximately 20% of the sample. Sequencing was performed on peripheral blood. These receptors were obtained from a woman in her 50s who had recovered from COVID-19.

The chain joins TRBV2 to TRBJ1-3; 7 bases fit TRBD1. Germline CDR1 reads SNHLY; CDR2 reads FYNNEI. With V trimmed by 6 bases and J by 8 bases, 7 bases remained unmatched. CDR3 length equals 13 residues. This chain's CDR3 is CASSRQGYDTIYF. CDR3 nucleotide sequence: TGTGCCAGCAGCCGACAGGGATACGACACCATATATTTT.

The chain has TRBV6-6 and TRBJ2-7, with TRBD1 identical over 10 bases. CDR3 length: 16 amino acids. Germline CDR1 MNHNY, CDR2 SVGAGI (reference sequence). Germline trimming cut 4 bases from V and 6 bases from J; bases unmatched to any gene: 12. CDR3 amino acids: CASSSAQGQGVSEQYF. CDR3 coding DNA: TGTGCCAGCAGTTCCGCGCAAGGACAGGGGGTAAGCGAGCAGTACTTC.

The rearrangement joins TRBV9 to TRBJ1-2, with a possible D match to TRBD1 (5 bases). V gave up 0 bases and J gave up 7 bases, with 7 bases separating them. CDR1 SGDLS and CDR2 YYNGEE come from the germline V gene. The CDR3 is 12 amino acids. CDR3 in DNA: TGTGCCAGCAGCGTAGTAGGGGCTGGCTACACCTTC. Translating gives CASSVVGAGYTF.

The J gene is TRBJ1-5, the V gene TRBV12-3 or TRBV12-4; unclear D gene. V lost 5 bases and J lost 2, with 7 bases in between. The CDR3 length is 13 residues. The CDR3 loop is CASSLTRNQPQHF. The CDR3 DNA reads TGTGCCAGCAGTCTGACACGCAATCAGCCCCAGCATTTT.

This chain uses TRBV6-5 with TRBJ1-1; D possibly corresponds to TRBD1 (6 bases). This CDR3 has 14 amino acids. With 7 bases removed from V and 0 bases from J, the gap between germline ends came to 12 bases. The germline CDR1 and CDR2 sequences are MNHEY and SVGAGI. The DNA for the CDR3 is TGTGCCAGCACCGACAGGACGGTGAACACTGAAGCTTTCTTT. Protein product: CASTDRTVNTEAFF.

This chain joins TRBV11-2 and TRBJ2-1, with unresolved D. This CDR3 region has 15 residues. The germline V gene encodes CDR1 SGHAT and CDR2 FQNNGV. Trimming removed 4 bases at V and 4 bases at J, with 14 bases between. The CDR3 DNA reads TGTGCCAGCAGCTCCCGCGCGAGCGCATACAATGAGCAGTTCTTC. Its protein product is CASSSRASAYNEQFF.

The chain recombines TRBV6-5 with TRBJ2-7; the match to TRBD1 covers 7 bases. J gave up 6 bases and V 5 bases, and 7 bases lay outside the gene matches. Germline CDR1 is MNHEY and CDR2 is SVGAGI. The CDR3 runs to 13 residues. CDR3 in DNA: TGTGCCAGCAGTCCAGGACAGGATCCCGAGCAGTACTTC. Translating gives CASSPGQDPEQYF.

This chain joins TRBV30 and TRBJ1-1; 11 nucleotides match TRBD1. The germline CDR1 and CDR2 sequences are GTSNPN and SVGIG (reference sequence). The junction had 4 bases not matched to a gene; V was cut back by 3 bases and J by 1 base. The CDR3 is 15 residues long. DNA for the CDR3: TGTGCCTGGAGCGAGGACAGGGGGCGGAACACTGAAGCTTTCTTT. This codes for CAWSEDRGRNTEAFF.

This clone was counted once. The rearrangement joins TRBV6-5 to TRBJ1-2, with D unclear. The CDR3 is 14 residues long. CDR1 and CDR2 from the germline V gene are MNHEY and SVGAGI. V was pared by 7 bases and J by 3 bases, with 15 bases between. The CDR3 nucleotides read TGTGCCAGCAAGGAGGCCCCCCTGGACTATGGCTACACCTTC. Translating it yields CASKEAPLDYGYTF.

The chain uses TRBV19 and TRBJ1-2, with TRBD1 matching 7 bases. Germline assignment: CDR1 LNHDA and CDR2 SQIVND (reference sequence). There are 14 residues in the CDR3. Unmatched junction bases numbered 7, after V lost 5 bases and J lost 4 bases. The CDR3 region is CASSRETGIYGYTF. Written as DNA, the CDR3 is TGTGCCAGTAGTCGAGAGACAGGGATCTATGGCTACACCTTC. Full variable domain (remainder filled in from reference TRBV19 and TRBJ1-2): DGGITQSPKYLFRKEGQNVTLSCEQNLNHDAMYWYRQDPGQGLRLIYYSQIVNDFQKGDIAEGYSVSREKKESFPLTVTSAQKNPTAFYLCASSRETGIYGYTFGSGTRLTVV.

The CDR3 DNA reads as TGTGCCAGCAGTTTCTATCGGAGCGGGCAGTTCTTC. Protein sequence: CASSFYRSGQFF. V is TRBV12-3 or TRBV12-4 and J is TRBJ2-1, with D perhaps TRBD2 (5 bases). This CDR3 is built from 12 residues. Trimming took off 3 bases at V and 12 bases at J, with 12 bases between the two ends.

The genes are TRBV10-1 and TRBJ2-7; the D gene is possibly TRBD1 (6 bases). The CDR3 has 14 amino acids. Trimming stripped 2 bases from V and 4 bases from J, with 12 bases between. CDR1 and CDR2 (germline): WNHNN, SYGVQD (reference sequence). CDR3 amino acids: CASSEGDTVYEQYF. The CDR3 bases are TGCGCCAGCAGTGAGGGGGACACCGTTTACGAGCAGTACTTC.

The chain uses TRBV9 and TRBJ2-1; 8 nucleotides line up with TRBD2. Germline lookup yields CDR1 SGDLS and CDR2 YYNGEE. The CDR3 is 17 amino acids. J was trimmed by 5 bases and V by 0 bases; bases with no gene match: 10. The CDR3, as DNA: TGTGCCAGCAGCGTAGAGGGACCGGGGGGGCCCAACAATGAGCAGTTCTTC. As protein: CASSVEGPGGPNNEQFF.

This clone occurred once. The rearrangement links TRBV11-3 to TRBJ2-3, with 7 bases lining up with TRBD1. With 4 bases clipped from V and 2 bases from J, the junction kept 12 bases outside the gene matches. The CDR3 is made up of 17 amino acids. CDR1 and CDR2 (germline): SGHNT, YENEEA. The CDR3 protein is CASSSGLQGPPTDTQYF. The CDR3 DNA follows: TGTGCCAGCAGCTCGGGCCTACAGGGGCCCCCCACAGATACGCAGTATTTT.

The J gene is TRBJ2-7, the V gene TRBV5-6; 8 bases match TRBD2. Germline loops: CDR1 SGHDT, CDR2 YYEEEE. This CDR3 spans 13 amino acids. V was clipped by 5 bases and J by 4 bases; unmatched bases: 5. CDR3 nucleotides: TGTGCCAGCAGTTCGGGAGGGGCTTACGAGCAGTACTTC. It is translated as CASSSGGAYEQYF.

The J gene is TRBJ1-1, the V gene TRBV19, with no clear D. Trimming left V 3 bases short and J 4 bases short, with 12 bases between. The CDR3 is 14 amino acids. The germline gives CDR1 LNHDA, CDR2 SQIVND (reference sequence). The CDR3 loop is CASSMVSVTTEAFF. The CDR3 coding sequence is TGTGCCAGTAGTATGGTATCGGTAACCACTGAAGCTTTCTTT. The whole variable domain, remainder taken from reference TRBV19 and TRBJ1-1, is DGGITQSPKYLFRKEGQNVTLSCEQNLNHDAMYWYRQDPGQGLRLIYYSQIVNDFQKGDIAEGYSVSREKKESFPLTVTSAQKNPTAFYLCASSMVSVTTEAFFGQGTRLTVV.

CDR3 DNA sequence: TGTGCCAGCAAGACAGTGTCTGGGGCCAACGTCCTGACTTTC. Its translation: CASKTVSGANVLTF. The rearrangement uses TRBV6-5 and TRBJ2-6; maybe TRBD1 (5 bases). Trimming took 7 bases from V and 1 from J, leaving 8 bases between them. CDR1 is MNHEY and CDR2 is SVGAGI in the germline V gene. The CDR3 length is 14 residues.

The rearrangement links TRBV7-9 to TRBJ1-6; no firm D call. CDR1 SEHNR and CDR2 FQNEAQ come from the germline V gene (reference sequence). The CDR3 loop spans 16 amino acids. Trimming stripped 1 base from V and 0 bases from J, with 7 bases between. Here the CDR3 DNA reads TGTGCCAGCAGCTTAGTCCGGAGCTCCTATAATTCACCCCTCCACTTT. It encodes CASSLVRSSYNSPLHF.

The chain combines TRBV24-1 with TRBJ2-3; 15 nucleotides agree with TRBD2. The CDR3 consists of 17 residues. Unmatched junction bases numbered 4, after V lost 2 bases and J lost 5 bases. From germline, CDR1 is KGHDR and CDR2 SFDVKD. For the CDR3, the DNA is TGTGCCACCAGTGATTGGGGACTAGCGGGAGGTGGAGATACGCAGTATTTT. Its translation: CATSDWGLAGGGDTQYF.

The rearrangement uses TRBV2 and TRBJ1-1, with 8 bases aligning to TRBD1. V shed 6 bases, J shed 3 bases, and the junction held 3 bases outside the gene matches. Germline V lookup: CDR1 SNHLY, CDR2 FYNNEI. The CDR3 totals 13 residues. CDR3 sequence (DNA): TGTGCCAGCAGCGGACAGGGTGACACTGAAGCTTTCTTT. Translation: CASSGQGDTEAFF.

The chain recombines TRBV4-2 with TRBJ2-1, with D unclear. V lost 0 bases, J lost 5 bases, and 8 bases lay in between. The germline CDR1 and CDR2 sequences are LGHNA and YNFKEQ. There are 14 residues in the CDR3. CDR3 amino acids: CASSQDPRNNEQFF. The CDR3 DNA follows: TGTGCCAGCAGCCAAGATCCCAGGAACAATGAGCAGTTCTTC.

The J gene is TRBJ2-1, the V gene TRBV13, with TRBD2 matching over 7 bases. This CDR3 is 17 amino acids long. Per germline, CDR1 PRHDT and CDR2 FYEKMQ (reference sequence). The junction had 7 bases not matched to a gene; V was cut back by 1 base and J by 1 base. In DNA, the CDR3 is TGTGCCAGCAGCTTAGAAGGTCTAGCGGAATCCTACAATGAGCAGTTCTTC. Protein: CASSLEGLAESYNEQFF.

The chain recombines TRBV18 with TRBJ1-1; 9 nucleotides agree with TRBD1. Germline CDR1 reads KGHSH; CDR2 reads LQKENI. V shed 4 bases, J shed 1 base, and the junction held 4 bases outside the gene matches. There are 15 residues in the CDR3. The CDR3 reads CASSQQGAGNTEAFF. DNA of the CDR3: TGTGCCAGCTCACAACAGGGGGCGGGGAACACTGAAGCTTTCTTT.

This sequence joins TRBV6-5 and TRBJ1-2; D call uncertain. This CDR3 has 14 amino acids. Per the germline V gene, CDR1 is MNHEY and CDR2 is SVGAGI. V was shortened by 3 bases and J by 4 bases, with 12 bases between the two germline ends. The CDR3 region is CASSYGQTRYGYTF. The CDR3 DNA is TGTGCCAGCAGTTATGGGCAGACACGCTATGGCTACACCTTC.

The chain employs TRBV5-1 and TRBJ2-7; the D is unclear. Trimming removed 4 bases at V and 0 bases at J, with 8 bases between. The CDR3 is 13 residues long. The germline V gene encodes CDR1 SGHRS and CDR2 YFSETQ. For the CDR3, the DNA is TGCGCCAGCAGCATCCGTTACTCCTACGAGCAGTACTTC. Its protein product is CASSIRYSYEQYF.

The gene calls are TRBV7-3 and TRBJ2-3; 12 bases are shared with TRBD2. The ends lost 4 bases at V and 6 bases at J; junction bases unmatched: 5. The CDR3 has 15 amino acids. CDR1 is SGHTA and CDR2 is FQGTGA in the germline V gene. In nucleotides, the CDR3 is TGTGCCAGCAGCTCGGGACTAGCGGGCCTCGATACGCAGTATTTT. This gives the protein CASSSGLAGLDTQYF.